Sequencing of this T cell receptor beta chain was carried out in a study of cytotoxic CD8 clonotypes in ibrutinib-treated CLL. The CDR3 is made up of 16 amino acids. The V gene end was trimmed by 1 base and the J gene end by 5 bases; junction bases not matched to a gene: 9. Germline loops: CDR1 SGHAT, CDR2 FQNNGV. The method was immunoSEQ multiplex PCR; TCRdb's version includes in-frame clones alone and lacks a portion of them. This table has over 110,000 clones, approximately 90% appearing once. In regard to this clone: Its antigen is as yet unknown.

General study findings and limits: Clonotypes that were public were uncommon, and they contracted or stayed stable on treatment.

Specimen: PBMCs, collected after 12 months of ibrutinib treatment. The J gene is TRBJ2-3, the V gene TRBV11-2; the match to TRBD2 covers 7 bases. The sequence was collected from a human donor with chronic lymphocytic leukemia. The DNA for the CDR3 is TGTGCCAGCAGCTTAGCTGGCGGGAGTTTAGGAGATACGCAGTATTTT. As protein: CASSLAGGSLGDTQYF.